The T cell receptor (beta chain) described here comes from a study of cytomegalovirus exposure and HLA in healthy donors. This CDR3 is built from 15 residues. Germline loops: CDR1 MNHEY, CDR2 SMNVEV (reference sequence). Trimming removed 5 bases from V and 7 bases from J; junction bases left unmatched: 14. Broader study findings: The study put roughly 160 TCR beta chains on its list as cytomegalovirus-associated.

With regard to this clone: Its antigen is currently unknown.

Primers: 60 Vbeta forward and 13 Jbeta reverse. The table came from immunoSEQ multiplex PCR; TCRdb's copy has only in-frame clones and leaves some out. The data hold roughly 150,000 clones, with about 80% observed a single time. This clonotype originated in a man in his fifties or sixties in good health and CMV-seropositive. This chain uses TRBV27 with TRBJ2-7; the match to TRBD1 covers 7 bases. Material: PBMCs. The CDR3 is CASSPDRARASEQYF. The CDR3 DNA follows: TGTGCCAGCAGTCCCGACAGGGCCCGGGCGTCGGAGCAGTACTTC.